This TCR beta chain was identified during a study of blood T cell repertoires in COVID-19. Germline CDR1 is MGHDK and CDR2 is SYGVNS. CDR3 length equals 15 residues. The junction had 7 bases not matched to a gene; V was cut back by 3 bases and J by 3 bases. Measured with immunoSEQ multiplex PCR; TCRdb has only the in-frame clones, and not every one. The sample includes some 320,000 clones, approximately 85% seen only once; the top ten take just over 7%. What was sequenced was peripheral blood. The origin of this receptor is a human donor in a cohort sampled during active COVID-19. The gene calls are TRBV25-1 and TRBJ2-5, with 7 bases matching TRBD1. The CDR3 DNA follows: TGTGCCAGCAGTGATTTGACAGGGCCGGAAGAGACCCAGTACTTC. Translation gives CASSDLTGPEETQYF.